A single sample gave rise to the 25 T cell receptor beta chains below, sequenced in a study of CXCR3-negative and CXCR3-positive naive CD8 T cells. The method, 5' RACE with UMI labels, was used to prepare the TRB cDNA libraries. TCRdb re-called the 5' RACE reads and catalogs CDR3 proteins one per entry, DNA excluded. This table lists some 67,000 distinct CDR3 sequences. The material sequenced was naive CXCR3- CD8+ T cells from blood. The sample's subset: CD45RO-CCR7+CD27+CD95- naive CD8+ T cells lacking CXCR3 (TNR3-). The receptor source for this set is a human donor in good health. Some clones in this sample may be carry-over from other donors' samples.

The chain is built from TRBV21-1 and TRBJ2-1. TRBV21-1 is noted as a pseudogene. The CDR3 contains 16 residues. CDR3: CASSKCNRSSYNEQFF.

The chain is built from TRBV18 and TRBJ2-4. This CDR3 contains 15 residues. Germline lookup yields CDR1 KGHSH and CDR2 LQKENI. CDR3 protein: CASSPPRRAKNIQYF.

This sequence joins TRBV23-1 and TRBJ1-6; TCRdb calls TRBD1, which cannot be checked without DNA. Being an ORF, TRBV23-1 has a function that is uncertain. The CDR3 contains 16 residues. CDR3 amino acids: CASSPPGRSRVSPLHF.

The V and J genes are TRBV6-5 and TRBJ2-1. Germline V lookup: CDR1 MNHEY, CDR2 SVGAGI. The CDR3 totals 14 residues. Here the CDR3 reads CASSYGSVGTEQFF.

The rearrangement uses TRBV20-1 and TRBJ2-3; as DNA is missing, the TRBD2 call by TCRdb cannot be tested. From germline, CDR1 is DFQATT and CDR2 SNEGSKA (reference sequence). The CDR3 has 17 residues. The CDR3 sequence is CSATAPGLAGTTDTQYF.

The chain joins TRBV24-1 to TRBJ2-1. Germline values: CDR1 KGHDR, CDR2 SFDVKD. The CDR3 runs to 12 residues. This chain's CDR3 is CATGSLWGEQFF.

The rearrangement uses TRBV6-2 or TRBV6-3 and TRBJ2-1. CDR3 size: 12 residues. CDR1 MNHEY and CDR2 SVGEGT come from the germline V gene. CDR3 loop: CASSYPDNEQFF.

The chain couples TRBV7-9 to TRBJ2-1. Looked up from germline, CDR1 is SEHNR and CDR2 is FQNEAQ (reference sequence). This CDR3 spans 13 amino acids. The chain's CDR3 is CASSLAPLNEQFF. The full variable domain, its missing parts supplied by reference TRBV7-9 and TRBJ2-1, is DTGVSQNPRHKITKRGQNVTFRCDPISEHNRLYWYRQTLGQGPEFLTYFQNEAQLEKSRLLSDRFSAERPKGSFSTLEIQRTEQGDSAMYLCASSLAPLNEQFFGPGTRLTVL.

This chain connects TRBV2 to TRBJ2-1. The CDR3 extends over 16 amino acids. CDR1 is SNHLY, CDR2 FYNNEI, per germline. This CDR3 reads CASSLITGGSYNEQFF.

The chain couples TRBV11-2 to TRBJ2-7; TCRdb reports TRBD1, a call that lacks DNA to check it against. Looked up from germline, CDR1 is SGHAT and CDR2 is FQNNGV. The CDR3 loop spans 15 amino acids. The CDR3 sequence is CASSPPSAPFYEQYF. Filled out from reference TRBV11-2 and TRBJ2-7, the complete variable domain reads EAGVAQSPRYKIIEKRQSVAFWCNPISGHATLYWYQQILGQGPKLLIQFQNNGVVDDSQLPKDRFSAERLKGVDSTLKIQPAKLEDSAVYLCASSPPSAPFYEQYFGPGTRLTVT.

The CDR3: CASSFGPVHADTQYF. The rearrangement uses TRBV5-5 and TRBJ2-3. In germline, CDR1 is SGHKS, CDR2 YYEKEE (reference sequence). The length of the CDR3 is 15 residues. Drawing the rest from reference TRBV5-5 and TRBJ2-3, the complete variable domain is DAGVTQSPTHLIKTRGQQVTLRCSPISGHKSVSWYQQVLGQGPQFIFQYYEKEERGRGNFPDRFSARQFPNYSSELNVNALLLGDSALYLCASSFGPVHADTQYFGPGTRLTVL.

The chain uses TRBV18 and TRBJ1-1; TCRdb outputs TRBD1, but without DNA this stays unchecked. Germline lookup yields CDR1 KGHSH and CDR2 LQKENI. CDR3 length: 19 amino acids. CDR3 sequence reads: CASSPYLDRTHTVNTEAFF.

V and J are TRBV6-2 or TRBV6-3 and TRBJ2-7; TCRdb lists TRBD2, though no DNA is available to test this call. The CDR3 spans 14 residues. Germline V gene lookup returns CDR1 MNHEY and CDR2 SVGEGT. The CDR3: CASSYSGSSYEQYF.

This chain links TRBV29-1 with TRBJ2-1. Germline V gives CDR1 SQVTM, CDR2 ANQGSEA. This CDR3 has 15 amino acids. This CDR3 is CSVAPGKNSYNEQFF.

The V gene is TRBV29-1, the J gene TRBJ2-7; as DNA is missing, the TRBD1 call by TCRdb cannot be tested. This CDR3 region has 15 residues. Germline CDR1 and CDR2: SQVTM and ANQGSEA. CDR3: CSVKAWTGDNYEQYF.

The chain joins TRBV29-1 to TRBJ2-2; TCRdb proposes TRBD2, but this gene call is untestable without DNA. Germline V gene lookup returns CDR1 SQVTM and CDR2 ANQGSEA. The CDR3 consists of 12 residues. The CDR3 is CSVDGGSGELFF.

This sequence joins TRBV15 and TRBJ2-1; TCRdb selects TRBD2, and the lack of DNA leaves this call unchecked. Per the germline V gene, CDR1 is LNHNV and CDR2 is YYDKDF (reference sequence). CDR3 length: 21 amino acids. This CDR3 is CATSRSSGGLAGKSLTNEQFF.

The chain recombines TRBV20-1 with TRBJ1-5; the TRBD1 assignment by TCRdb is unverifiable without DNA. This CDR3 is 14 amino acids long. Germline V gene data show CDR1 as DFQATT and CDR2 as SNEGSKA (reference sequence). CDR3 loop: CSARDRGEGQPQHF.

The CDR3 protein is CASSASTDIRGHSNQPQHF. The J gene is TRBJ1-5, the V gene TRBV7-6; there is no DNA to check the TCRdb D call of TRBD1. Germline assignment: CDR1 SGHVS and CDR2 FNYEAQ. There are 19 residues in the CDR3.

This CDR3 is CASSLTSGNYEQYF. The chain carries TRBV11-2 and TRBJ2-7; TCRdb's D call of TRBD2 is untestable without DNA. Germline CDR1 is SGHAT and CDR2 is FQNNGV. CDR3 length equals 14 residues.

The chain combines TRBV6-2 or TRBV6-3 with TRBJ2-7. The germline CDR1 and CDR2 sequences are MNHEY and SVGEGT. The CDR3 is 14 amino acids. CDR3 residues: CASSSEDSSYEQYF.

The chain recombines TRBV4-1 with TRBJ1-1. From germline, CDR1 is MGHRA and CDR2 YSYEKL. The CDR3 is 14 residues long. The chain's CDR3 is CASSQDLDNTEAFF.

V usage is TRBV20-1 and J usage is TRBJ2-7; TCRdb designates TRBD1, a call that cannot be tested without DNA. CDR1 is DFQATT, CDR2 SNEGSKA, per germline (reference sequence). The CDR3 spans 13 residues. The CDR3 reads CSARAAGAYEQYF.

V usage is TRBV29-1 and J usage is TRBJ1-4; TCRdb selects TRBD1, and the lack of DNA leaves this call unchecked. Germline V gives CDR1 SQVTM, CDR2 ANQGSEA. This CDR3 is built from 13 residues. The CDR3 sequence: CSGYRGTNEKLFF. The complete variable domain, with remaining parts taken from reference TRBV29-1 and TRBJ1-4, reads SAVISQKPSRDICQRGTSLTIQCQVDSQVTMMFWYRQQPGQSLTLIATANQGSEATYESGFVIDKFPISRPNLTFSTLTVSNMSPEDSSIYLCSGYRGTNEKLFFGSGTQLSVL.

The chain uses TRBV13 and TRBJ2-4; the TCRdb D gene call, TRBD1, has no DNA to confirm it. Germline V gene sequence: CDR1 PRHDT, CDR2 FYEKMQ (reference sequence). The length of the CDR3 is 18 residues. This CDR3 reads CASSLAQGSFASKNIQYF.